The 21 T cell receptor beta chains presented below share a single source sample, sequenced in a study of T cell responses to AZD1222 COVID-19 vaccine. This table comes from immunoSEQ multiplex PCR, and its TCRdb copy is limited to in-frame clones, with some not included. This table holds approximately 79,000 clones, approximately 86% found once. This specimen was peripheral blood, taken on day 0 of AZD1222 vaccination. These receptors came from an adult in good health.

This chain uses TRBV28 with TRBJ1-6, with 12 bases matching TRBD1. Germline CDR1 MDHEN, CDR2 SYDVKM. The CDR3 is 16 residues long. With V trimmed by 2 bases and J by 7 bases, 3 bases remained unmatched. The CDR3 sequence is CASSLGTGGVNSPLHF. As DNA, the CDR3 is TGTGCCAGCAGTTTAGGGACAGGGGGCGTAAATTCACCCCTCCACTTT.

V usage is TRBV19 and J usage is TRBJ2-7; D call uncertain. CDR1 LNHDA and CDR2 SQIVND come from the germline V gene (reference sequence). The CDR3 length is 13 residues. V dropped 5 bases and J dropped 6 bases, with 14 bases sitting between them. CDR3 nucleotides: TGTGCCAGTAGTGCCCTTGGACCCTCCGAGCAGTACTTC. It specifies CASSALGPSEQYF.

The chain recombines TRBV18 with TRBJ1-1, with 8 positions matching TRBD1. V shed 6 bases, J shed 4 bases, and the junction held 7 bases outside the gene matches. CDR3 length equals 14 residues. The germline gives CDR1 KGHSH, CDR2 LQKENI. For the CDR3, the DNA is TGTGCCAGCTCGTTCGAGGACAGGGCCACTGAAGCTTTCTTT. Translated: CASSFEDRATEAFF.

The V call is TRBV19, the J call TRBJ1-2; no definite D call. Trimming cost V 5 bases and J 3 bases, with 7 bases left between them. The CDR3 contains 12 residues. Looked up from germline, CDR1 is LNHDA and CDR2 is SQIVND (reference sequence). The DNA for the CDR3 is TGTGCCAGTAGTGTCGGGGACTATGGCTACACCTTC. Translation: CASSVGDYGYTF.

The chain is built from TRBV6-5 and TRBJ2-5; D is unclear. This CDR3 contains 15 residues. The germline V and J ends were trimmed by 0 bases and 7 bases, with 15 bases remaining between them. Germline V lookup: CDR1 MNHEY, CDR2 SVGAGI. The CDR3 DNA is TGTGCCAGCAGTTACTCAGGCCCAGGTCCGGGGACCCAGTACTTC. Its translation is CASSYSGPGPGTQYF.

For the CDR3, the DNA is TGTGCCTGGAGTGTAGGACAGGGAAGGATCGGGGAGTATGGCTACACCTTC. Residues: CAWSVGQGRIGEYGYTF. The J gene is TRBJ1-2, the V gene TRBV30; 8 bases align to TRBD1. V lost 0 bases and J lost 5; bases outside the gene matches: 14. Per germline, CDR1 GTSNPN and CDR2 SVGIG (reference sequence). This CDR3 contains 17 residues.

This chain connects TRBV11-2 to TRBJ2-2; TRBD2 is a possible D gene (6 bases). The CDR3 is 14 amino acids. The germline V and J ends were trimmed by 7 bases and 5 bases, with 14 bases remaining between them. Germline CDR1 and CDR2: SGHAT and FQNNGV. DNA for the CDR3: TGTGCCAGCATAGGAGGGGCGCATACCGGGGAGCTGTTTTTT. As protein: CASIGGAHTGELFF.

The count of this clone is one. The chain links TRBV7-2 to TRBJ2-7; the match to TRBD2 covers 8 bases. Germline trimming cut 5 bases from V and 6 bases from J; bases unmatched to any gene: 6. The CDR3 is made up of 13 amino acids. CDR1 is SGHTA, CDR2 FQGNSA, per germline. The CDR3, as DNA: TGTGCCAGCAGCCGGGGGGGAGCCACCGAGCAGTACTTC. Its translation is CASSRGGATEQYF.

The rearrangement joins TRBV15 to TRBJ2-3; D is uncertain. From germline, CDR1 is LNHNV and CDR2 YYDKDF (reference sequence). The germline V and J ends were trimmed by 0 bases and 0 bases, with 7 bases remaining between them. CDR3 size: 15 residues. CDR3: CATSRERPSTDTQYF. Written as DNA, the CDR3 is TGTGCCACCAGCAGAGAGCGGCCTAGCACAGATACGCAGTATTTT.

This clone was found once. The chain recombines TRBV28 with TRBJ1-2; D unclear. Germline loops: CDR1 MDHEN, CDR2 SYDVKM. The V end lost 3 bases, the J end lost 4 bases, and 9 bases lay between the germline ends. The CDR3 loop spans 13 amino acids. The CDR3: CASSLPRSYGYTF. The CDR3 region has the DNA TGTGCCAGCAGTTTGCCCAGAAGCTATGGCTACACCTTC.

The CDR3 region is CASTWTSSSTGELFF. CDR3 coding DNA: TGTGCCAGTACGTGGACTAGTAGCTCCACCGGGGAGCTGTTTTTT. This rearrangement joins TRBV19 to TRBJ2-2; TRBD2 aligns across 7 bases. The length of the CDR3 is 15 residues. Trimming at V came to 7 bases and at J to 4 bases, leaving 9 bases not matched to a gene. Germline V CDR1 and CDR2: LNHDA, SQIVND (reference sequence).

The CDR3: CASSLVYMNTEAFF. CDR3 in DNA: TGCGCCAGCAGCTTGGTATATATGAACACTGAAGCTTTCTTT. This chain uses TRBV5-1 with TRBJ1-1; D is undetermined. V lost 0 bases, J lost 0 bases, and 6 bases lay in between. The CDR3 contains 14 residues. CDR1 SGHRS and CDR2 YFSETQ come from the germline V gene. Combining the CDR3 with reference TRBV5-1 and TRBJ1-1 gives the whole variable domain KAGVTQTPRYLIKTRGQQVTLSCSPISGHRSVSWYQQTPGQGLQFLFEYFSETQRNKGNFPGRFSGRQFSNSRSEMNVSTLELGDSALYLCASSLVYMNTEAFFGQGTRLTVV.

The chain links TRBV5-6 to TRBJ2-7; D might be TRBD2 (6 bases). The CDR3 loop spans 17 amino acids. Germline CDR1 is SGHDT and CDR2 is YYEEEE. The germline V and J ends were trimmed by 3 bases and 1 base, with 20 bases remaining between them. Here the CDR3 DNA reads TGTGCCAGCAGCTCTCCCCTAACTAGCATCTTTTCCTACGAGCAGTACTTC. Translated, it gives CASSSPLTSIFSYEQYF.

The chain couples TRBV24-1 to TRBJ1-5, with 8 bases aligning to TRBD1. Losses at the gene ends were 2 bases for V and 5 bases for J; bases not matched to a gene: 4. There are 15 residues in the CDR3. Germline V lookup: CDR1 KGHDR, CDR2 SFDVKD. CDR3 in amino acids: CATSDSGQGYQPQHF. The CDR3 DNA reads TGTGCCACCAGTGATTCAGGACAGGGCTATCAGCCCCAGCATTTT.

This sequence joins TRBV27 and TRBJ2-3; TRBD2 is a possible D gene (6 bases). This CDR3 has 15 residues. Deletions cut 5 bases from V and 0 bases from J, with 12 bases between. The germline V gene encodes CDR1 MNHEY and CDR2 SMNVEV (reference sequence). The CDR3 reads CASSPGDFSTDTQYF. As DNA, the CDR3 is TGTGCCAGCAGTCCGGGGGATTTTAGCACAGATACGCAGTATTTT.

CDR3 nucleotide sequence: TGTGCCAGCAGCTTAAGGTTGGACAGGCATGGCTACACCTTC. Its translation: CASSLRLDRHGYTF. This chain uses TRBV7-2 with TRBJ1-2; 7 nucleotides align to TRBD1. V gave up 2 bases and J gave up 6 bases; unmatched junction bases: 6. Germline assignment: CDR1 SGHTA and CDR2 FQGNSA. The CDR3 spans 14 residues.

This clone turned up a few times. The chain recombines TRBV3-1 (or the pseudogene TRBV3-2) with TRBJ1-5, with TRBD1 identical over 11 bases. Losses at the gene ends were 3 bases for V and 5 bases for J; bases not matched to a gene: 3. Germline V gene sequence: CDR1 LGHDT, CDR2 YNNKEL (reference sequence). The CDR3 loop spans 15 amino acids. Here the CDR3 reads CASSQGTGGDQPQHF. Here the CDR3 DNA reads TGTGCCAGCAGCCAGGGGACAGGGGGGGATCAGCCCCAGCATTTT.

The genes are TRBV4-2 and TRBJ2-7, with TRBD2 as a possible D gene (5 bases). This CDR3 region has 15 residues. V shed 4 bases and J shed 7 bases, with 20 bases lying between them. Germline V CDR1 and CDR2: LGHNA, YNFKEQ. DNA for the CDR3: TGTGCCAGCAGCCCCGACCTGGCGGGTCCCATGGAGCAGTACTTC. Translation: CASSPDLAGPMEQYF.

The V gene is TRBV7-8, the J gene TRBJ1-5; tentative D call: TRBD1 (5 bases). This CDR3 region has 13 residues. CDR1 is SGHVS and CDR2 is FQNEAQ in the germline V gene. The V gene lost 5 bases and the J gene lost 4 bases, with 9 bases spanning the gap. This CDR3 is CASSQEGNQPQHF. CDR3 coding DNA: TGTGCCAGCAGCCAAGAGGGGAATCAGCCCCAGCATTTT.

The CDR3 loop reads CASSYSQGSAHEQYF. The CDR3 DNA sequence: TGTGCCAGCAGTTACTCGCAGGGGAGTGCCCACGAGCAGTACTTC. V gene TRBV6-2 or TRBV6-3 combines with J gene TRBJ2-7; weak D call: TRBD1 (6 bases). Deletions cut 0 bases from V and 5 bases from J, with 14 bases between. From germline, CDR1 is MNHEY and CDR2 SVGEGT. This CDR3 is 15 amino acids long.

The rearrangement joins TRBV5-1 to TRBJ2-7; no definite D call. In germline, CDR1 is SGHRS, CDR2 YFSETQ. V shed 5 bases and J shed 1 base, with 10 bases lying between them. This CDR3 has 13 residues. The CDR3 loop reads CASRRPLSYEQYF. The DNA for the CDR3 is TGCGCCAGCAGGAGGCCCCTTTCCTACGAGCAGTACTTC.